The 21 T cell receptor beta chains below all came from one sample that was sequenced in a study of blood T cell repertoires in COVID-19. Generated by immunoSEQ multiplex PCR, the TCRdb table keeps only in-frame clones and is missing some. The top ten hold 1.5% of the sample, which has about 180,000 clones, approximately 80% seen once. Sequencing input: peripheral blood. These receptor sequences come from a human donor in a cohort sampled during active COVID-19.

This clone was counted between two and nine times. The rearrangement uses TRBV27 and TRBJ1-6, with 7 bases that match TRBD1. Germline V gene data show CDR1 as MNHEY and CDR2 as SMNVEV (reference sequence). V lost 1 base and J lost 6; bases outside the gene matches: 0. The CDR3 consists of 14 residues. The CDR3 region has the DNA TGTGCCAGCAGTTTATGGGACAGTAATTCACCCCTCCACTTT. Protein product: CASSLWDSNSPLHF.

This rearrangement joins TRBV28 to TRBJ1-3, with 8 bases aligning to TRBD1. With V trimmed by 3 bases and J by 6 bases, 4 bases remained unmatched. The CDR3 consists of 14 residues. From germline, CDR1 is MDHEN and CDR2 SYDVKM. The CDR3 loop reads CASSFRDRKNTIYF. CDR3 DNA sequence: TGTGCCAGCAGTTTCCGGGACAGGAAAAACACCATATATTTT. Complete variable domain (other parts from reference TRBV28 and TRBJ1-3): DVKVTQSSRYLVKRTGEKVFLECVQDMDHENMFWYRQDPGLGLRLIYFSYDVKMKEKGDIPEGYSVSREKKERFSLILESASTNQTSMYLCASSFRDRKNTIYFGEGSWLTVV.

This clone appeared once. The chain's CDR3 is CAITSSTDTQYF. The CDR3 DNA sequence: TGTGCCATCACCTCTAGCACAGATACGCAGTATTTT. The V call is TRBV10-3, the J call TRBJ2-3, with D unclear. Deletions cut 7 bases from V and 0 bases from J, with 5 bases between. The CDR3 sequence is 12 residues long. CDR1 is ENHRY and CDR2 is SYGVKD in the germline V gene.

The chain has TRBV27 and TRBJ2-5; D might be TRBD2 (6 bases). Deletions cut 4 bases from V and 4 bases from J, with 22 bases between. Germline values: CDR1 MNHEY, CDR2 SMNVEV (reference sequence). The CDR3 runs to 17 residues. The CDR3 spells CASSWPRAGSVSETQYF. The CDR3, as DNA: TGTGCCAGCAGTTGGCCCCGGGCCGGGAGCGTTTCAGAGACCCAGTACTTC.

Of note for this clone: The same CDR3 can be traced to other DNA sequences in this sample. V gene TRBV3-1 (or the pseudogene TRBV3-2) combines with J gene TRBJ2-7; D call uncertain. Deletions cut 2 bases from V and 4 bases from J, with 6 bases between. The V gene's germline CDR1 is LGHDT and CDR2 YNNKEL (reference sequence). The CDR3 is 12 residues long. The CDR3: CASSQLSYEQYF. The CDR3, as DNA: TGTGCCAGCAGCCAACTTTCGTACGAGCAGTACTTC.

The chain uses TRBV12-3 or TRBV12-4 and TRBJ2-7; possibly TRBD1 for D (6 bases). There are 12 residues in the CDR3. V was shortened by 6 bases and J by 1 base, with 7 bases between the two germline ends. CDR3 in amino acids: CASRQGSYEQYF. The CDR3, as DNA: TGTGCCAGCAGACAGGGTTCCTACGAGCAGTACTTC.

The chain links TRBV6-6 to TRBJ1-5, with a possible D match to TRBD1 (5 bases). Trimming removed 0 bases at V and 0 bases at J, with 9 bases between. This CDR3 has 16 residues. Germline CDR1 reads MNHNY; CDR2 reads SVGAGI (reference sequence). DNA for the CDR3: TGTGCCAGCAGTTACTCGGGGGGACTTAGCAATCAGCCCCAGCATTTT. This encodes CASSYSGGLSNQPQHF.

This sequence joins TRBV18 and TRBJ1-2, with 9 bases lining up with TRBD1. The CDR3 consists of 14 residues. Germline loops: CDR1 KGHSH, CDR2 LQKENI. The junction had 1 base not matched to a gene; V was cut back by 3 bases and J by 2 bases. CDR3 in DNA: TGTGCCAGCTCACCGGGACAGGGAAACTATGGCTACACCTTC. This sequence encodes CASSPGQGNYGYTF.

This clone was seen just once. At one of its ends the junction is not consistent with the germline gene, which may arise from a read error. CDR3 protein: CASSLGQGATETQYF. The CDR3 DNA sequence: TGTGCTAGCAGCTTGGGACAGGGGGCTACGGAGACCCAGTACTTC. This chain uses TRBV7-7 with TRBJ2-5, with 12 bases that match TRBD1. Looked up from germline, CDR1 is SSHAT and CDR2 is FNYEAQ (reference sequence). The CDR3 length is 15 residues.

The chain joins TRBV28 to TRBJ2-3; a possible D gene is TRBD2 (5 bases). This CDR3 region has 16 residues. The V gene's germline CDR1 is MDHEN and CDR2 SYDVKM. V was pared by 5 bases and J by 2 bases, with 17 bases between. The CDR3 here is CASSKRPRVITDTQYF. In DNA form, the CDR3 reads TGTGCCAGCAGTAAACGACCGAGGGTAATCACAGATACGCAGTATTTT.

The J gene is TRBJ1-2, the V gene TRBV11-2; no definite D call. CDR3 length: 13 residues. Germline lookup yields CDR1 SGHAT and CDR2 FQNNGV. With 1 base removed from V and 3 bases from J, the gap between germline ends came to 6 bases. The CDR3 loop reads CASSLGAHYGYTF. In DNA, the CDR3 is TGTGCCAGCAGCTTAGGGGCCCACTATGGCTACACCTTC.

V usage is TRBV6-5 and J usage is TRBJ1-4, with D possibly matching TRBD1 (5 bases). The CDR3 consists of 14 residues. Looked up from germline, CDR1 is MNHEY and CDR2 is SVGAGI. The ends were cut back, 2 bases at V and 7 bases at J, with 11 bases in the middle. The CDR3 is CASSYGAHGEKLFF. DNA of the CDR3: TGTGCCAGCAGTTACGGGGCTCACGGTGAAAAACTGTTTTTT.

This clone came up once. The DNA is left out, because the CDR3 cannot be placed on it with certainty; the CDR3 is given as TCRdb lists it. The rearrangement links TRBV7-3 to TRBJ2-5; the table's TRBD2 call for D was not verified on the DNA. Germline V lookup: CDR1 SGHTA, CDR2 FQGTGA. Both ends counted, the CDR3 spans 13 residues. This CDR3 reads CASSFGPGETQYF.

V usage is TRBV6-6 and J usage is TRBJ1-4; 9 bases are shared with TRBD1. The V gene's germline CDR1 is MNHNY and CDR2 SVGAGI (reference sequence). J was trimmed by 7 bases and V by 6 bases; bases with no gene match: 3. The CDR3 has 13 amino acids. The CDR3 bases are TGTGCCAGCAGGGGACAGGGCGTTGAAAAACTGTTTTTT. This gives the protein CASRGQGVEKLFF.

This clone was detected only a few times. The chain carries TRBV6-5 and TRBJ2-7, with 7 bases fitting TRBD1. CDR3 size: 13 residues. CDR1 and CDR2 from the germline V gene are MNHEY and SVGAGI. V lost 4 bases and J lost 6; bases outside the gene matches: 6. CDR3 in amino acids: CASSSETGLEQYF. CDR3 DNA: TGTGCCAGCAGTTCCGAGACAGGGCTCGAGCAGTACTTC.

This clone was counted between two and nine times. V usage is TRBV2 and J usage is TRBJ2-5; the D is unclear. The length of the CDR3 is 15 residues. Trimming cost V 2 bases and J 1 base, with 11 bases left between them. CDR1 is SNHLY, CDR2 FYNNEI, per germline. CDR3 sequence reads: CASSESRLPQETQYF. Written as DNA, the CDR3 is TGTGCCAGCAGTGAAAGCCGACTGCCCCAAGAGACCCAGTACTTC.

CDR3 in amino acids: CASSINPTVLYEQYF. CDR3 nucleotide sequence: TGTGCCAGTAGTATCAATCCGACAGTCCTTTACGAGCAGTACTTC. The chain links TRBV19 to TRBJ2-7, with D possibly being TRBD1 (5 bases). In germline, CDR1 is LNHDA, CDR2 SQIVND (reference sequence). The CDR3 has 15 amino acids. Trimming removed 3 bases from V and 4 bases from J, with 16 bases in between.

The chain has TRBV3-1 (or the pseudogene TRBV3-2) and TRBJ2-7; 7 bases are shared with TRBD1. The germline V gene has CDR1 LGHDT and CDR2 YNNKEL (reference sequence). The CDR3 consists of 16 residues. V trimming: 1 base; J trimming: 2 bases; junction bases outside the gene matches: 8. CDR3 sequence: CASSQATRDSPYEQYF. In DNA, the CDR3 is TGTGCCAGCAGCCAAGCCACCAGGGACAGCCCCTACGAGCAGTACTTC.

The table lists this clone with a few counts. The chain has TRBV19 and TRBJ1-1; TRBD1 agrees at 7 bases. The CDR3 is 15 residues long. V shed 5 bases, J shed 0 bases, and the junction held 6 bases outside the gene matches. Germline V CDR1 and CDR2: LNHDA, SQIVND (reference sequence). CDR3: CASSGRTGVNTEAFF. DNA for the CDR3: TGTGCCAGTAGTGGACGGACAGGTGTGAACACTGAAGCTTTCTTT.

The chain couples TRBV7-6 to TRBJ2-1; 7 positions match TRBD2. CDR1 and CDR2 from the germline V gene are SGHVS and FNYEAQ. The CDR3 sequence is 15 residues long. V was clipped by 0 bases and J by 2 bases; unmatched bases: 1. CDR3: CASSLAGGPYNEQFF. The CDR3 nucleotides read TGTGCCAGCAGCTTAGCGGGAGGGCCCTACAATGAGCAGTTCTTC.

In regard to this clone: A much larger clone lies a single base off, so this may be a read error. This chain joins TRBV19 and TRBJ1-1; D is unresolved. The CDR3 covers 12 residues. The V gene lost 7 bases and the J gene lost 1 base, with 7 bases spanning the gap. CDR1 LNHDA and CDR2 SQIVND come from the germline V gene (reference sequence). CDR3 amino acids: CASNPGNTEAFF. In DNA, the CDR3 is TGTGCCAGTAATCCGGGGAACACTGAAGCTTTCTTT. Full variable domain (remainder filled in from reference TRBV19 and TRBJ1-1): DGGITQSPKYLFRKEGQNVTLSCEQNLNHDAMYWYRQDPGQGLRLIYYSQIVNDFQKGDIAEGYSVSREKKESFPLTVTSAQKNPTAFYLCASNPGNTEAFFGQGTRLTVV.